This entry is about one T cell receptor (beta chain). What antigen it recognizes has not been identified. No base quality information exists; no much larger clone differs at one position. The immunoSEQ Assay, a bias-controlled multiplex PCR, was used to amplify TCRbeta CDR3 regions from genomic DNA. Per the source publication's procedure: The number of nucleated cells in each sample was estimated by amplification of reference gene primers within the assay. Sequence reads were collapsed and filtered to measure the absolute abundance of every unique TCRbeta CDR3 rearrangement. For each sample, productive Simpson clonality was calculated by taking the square root of Simpson's diversity index across productive rearrangements. Not all clones reach the TCRdb copy of this immuneACCESS table, which keeps in-frame sequences only. Checked studies attribute under half of the gap to unresolved V genes and leave the rest unexplained. D and trimming come from the DNA, and the V and J calls and clone size come from that table. In this sample the table shows 390,000 or so clones, approximately 89% of which occur a single time. The ten biggest clones cover about 10% of the sample.

In Seattle, one collaborating source enrolled patients while the infection was active and tracked those patients longitudinally over the course of disease. Whole blood was collected in K2EDTA tubes by collaborating institutions according to the institutions' own protocols. Collaborator samples were shipped for TCRbeta analysis as frozen whole blood, isolated PBMCs, or DNA extracted from either sample type. These data belong to a study of blood T cell repertoires in COVID-19 (dated by TCRdb to the early 2020s). As for the study more broadly: The collaborator samples originated in the United States, Italy and Spain and spanned the acute and convalescent phases of COVID-19. Sample metadata almost always included a de-identified subject ID, COVID-19 status, age in years and sex. Subjects who had been exposed to COVID-19, were actively infected with it, or had recovered from it provided the deeply sampled blood TCRbeta repertoires that made up the dataset. The prospective study material was composed of cDNA or gDNA derived from T cells, B-cell-depleted T cells, or PBMCs. Where available, HLA class I and class II types were taken from metadata supplied by the sample provider and were not determined by assay-based typing. The samples were drawn from two sources: the first 160 participants of the ongoing ImmuneRACE study, and over 1,000 subjects contributed by 6 global collaborators. The repertoires were released in a freely available public database intended as a resource for research on the immune response to SARS-CoV-2.

Study-level results and caveats: How much clinical and demographic metadata was included differed by source and by participant, and the metadata was provided uncurated.

The material sequenced was peripheral blood. This clonotype originated in a woman in her thirties with COVID-19, enrolled during active disease.

The bases read TGTGCCAGCAGTACCTGGACAGAGCAGCATTTT. This encodes CASSTWTEQHF. Here the chain combines TRBV28 and TRBJ1-5; a weak D assignment points to TRBD1 (6 bases agree). V is cut by 5 bases and J by 13 bases, and the space between the germline ends is 12 bases. The CDR1 and CDR2 encoded by the germline V gene are MDHEN and SYDVKM. Taken from cysteine to phenylalanine, the CDR3 has 11 residues. The only DNA kept is the CDR3, 33 bases in frame from the first base.